This T cell receptor (beta chain) was profiled in a study of blood T cell repertoires in COVID-19. Study-level background: The United States, Italy and Spain supplied acute and convalescent COVID-19 samples. In each case, the material was cDNA or gDNA derived from T cells, B-cell-depleted T cells, or PBMCs.

Germline V lookup: CDR1 KGHSH, CDR2 LQKENI. V lost 2 bases, J lost 5 bases, and 13 bases lay in between. The CDR3 length is 14 residues. Here immunoSEQ multiplex PCR was the method, and the copy in TCRdb shows in-frame clones only, minus some. The table has approximately 97,000 clones, 86% seen once. The sequenced sample consisted of peripheral blood. The source is a woman older than 75 with acute or convalescent COVID-19. The genes are TRBV18 and TRBJ2-7, with D perhaps matching TRBD1 (6 bases). The CDR3 is CASSPIGQRNEQYF. The CDR3 region has the DNA TGTGCCAGCTCACCAATAGGACAGCGGAACGAGCAGTACTTC.